Sequencing of this TCR beta chain was carried out in a study of STAT5B mutations in CD4+ large granular lymphocyte leukemia. The protocol was immunoSEQ multiplex PCR, while the TCRdb copy is restricted to in-frame clones and leaves out a portion. Of 48,000 or so clones listed, approximately 70% were seen once; the top ten hold 1.5% to 1.7%. CDR1 KGHSH and CDR2 LQKENI come from the germline V gene. The ends were cut back, 3 bases at V and 2 bases at J, with 13 bases in the middle. The CDR3 sequence is 15 residues long. This clone was detected a few times. The rearrangement uses TRBV18 and TRBJ1-1, with TRBD1 as a possible D gene (5 bases). The clonotype was recovered from a human donor in good health. The sample consisted of CD4+ T cells from blood buffy coats. For the CDR3, the DNA is TGTGCCAGCTCACCCAGGGAGAATCTCAACACTGAAGCTTTCTTT. Its translation is CASSPRENLNTEAFF.